This T cell receptor (beta chain) derives from a study of T cell changes during pregnancy in multiple sclerosis. Sequenced by immunoSEQ multiplex PCR; TCRdb stores in-frame clones only, minus some. The repertoire has tens of thousands of clones, roughly 89% of them found once; the top ten carry under 0.7%. The CDR3 loop spans 14 amino acids. Germline V gene lookup returns CDR1 MNHEY and CDR2 SMNVEV (reference sequence). Trimming removed 5 bases at V and 5 bases at J, with 15 bases between. The gene calls are TRBV27 and TRBJ1-2, with D uncertain. The receptor was isolated from a female donor with multiple sclerosis, enrolled in a pregnancy study. This sample comprised CD4+ T cells from peripheral blood mononuclear cells, obtained in the first trimester of pregnancy. In nucleotides, the CDR3 is TGTGCCAGCAGTAATGTTTCCCCTCCGTATGGCTACACCTTC. Translation gives CASSNVSPPYGYTF.